A selection of T cell receptor beta chains follows, all from one sample in a study of blood T cells in healthy people across ages. One entry per CDR3 protein, called by TCRdb with MiXCR from the 5' RACE reads. This sample has about 1.4 million distinct CDR3 sequences, with approximately 59% found just once. Sequences were obtained from blood. These receptor sequences come from a man between 18 and 29 years old in good health. Each CDR3 is given with its conserved first and last residue. Each record gives: CDR3 protein, CDR3 DNA, V gene, D gene, J gene, clone size. The D gene is left open where the match is weak. A row's size may be missing; if present it is once, few, many or a size class.

CASNPSGSPEQYF TGTGCCAGCAACCCTTCAGGTTCGCCCGAGCAGTACTTC TRBV28 . TRBJ2-7 once
CASSETPGELFF TGTGCCAGCAGCGAGACACCCGGGGAGCTGTTTTTT TRBV7-6 . TRBJ2-2 .
CASSLKGLSYNEQFF TGTGCCAGCAGCCTTAAGGGTCTCTCCTACAATGAGCAGTTCTTC TRBV6-5 . TRBJ2-1 .
CASSLGGASNQPQHF TGTGCCAGCAGCTTGGGGGGGGCTAGCAATCAGCCCCAGCATTTT TRBV5-6 . TRBJ1-5 .
CASSQGRTLEKLFF TGCGCCAGCAGCCAAGGACGGACCCTTGAAAAACTGTTTTTT TRBV4-1 . TRBJ1-4 few
CASSFSVSYEQYF TGTGCCAGCAGTTTCTCGGTTAGTTACGAGCAGTACTTC TRBV27 . TRBJ2-7 few
CASSLGVMSSYEQYF TGTGCCAGCAGCTTGGGGGTCATGAGCTCCTACGAGCAGTACTTC TRBV5-5 . TRBJ2-7 .
CASSYFLTQPQHF TGTGCCAGCAGTTATTTTCTAACCCAGCCCCAGCATTTT TRBV6-2/TRBV6-3 . TRBJ1-5 .
CASSRDPQYEQYF TGTGCCAGCAGCAGGGACCCTCAGTACGAGCAGTACTTC TRBV6-1 . TRBJ2-7 .
CASSRGGQLPGEKLFF TGTGCCAGCAGCCGCGGGGGACAGCTCCCGGGGGAAAAACTGTTTTTT TRBV7-9 TRBD1 TRBJ1-4 .
CASSYSGTDNTEAFF TGTGCCAGCAGTTACTCCGGGACAGACAACACTGAAGCTTTCTTT TRBV6-5 TRBD1 TRBJ1-1 .
CASSYYPDRLNAGANVLTF TGTGCCAGCAGTTACTATCCGGACAGGTTAAACGCTGGGGCCAACGTCCTGACTTTC TRBV6-2/TRBV6-3 TRBD1 TRBJ2-6 few
CASSHSMGQGKTQYF TGTGCCAGCAGCCACTCGATGGGACAGGGAAAGACCCAGTACTTC TRBV4-2 TRBD1 TRBJ2-5 .
CASSQAGQGFEETQYF TGTGCCAGCAGCCAAGCGGGACAGGGGTTTGAAGAGACCCAGTACTTC TRBV4-2 TRBD1 TRBJ2-5 few
CASSLSRPYEQYF TGTGCCAGCAGTTTATCCCGACCCTACGAGCAGTACTTC TRBV28 . TRBJ2-7 few
CSARGRLHPDTQYF TGCAGTGCTAGGGGTAGACTACATCCAGATACGCAGTATTTT TRBV20-1 . TRBJ2-3 .
CASRYSSGYEQYF TGTGCCAGCAGGTATTCTAGCGGGTACGAGCAGTACTTC TRBV6-1 TRBD2 TRBJ2-7 few
CSTRGVPEQFF TGCAGTACTAGGGGCGTGCCCGAGCAGTTCTTC TRBV20-1 . TRBJ2-1 .
CASNHDRGVKNIQYF TGTGCCAGCAATCACGACAGGGGTGTCAAAAACATTCAGTACTTC TRBV6-6 TRBD1 TRBJ2-4 .
CASSQGDRGYEKLFF TGCGCCAGCAGCCAAGGGGACAGGGGGTACGAAAAACTGTTTTTT TRBV4-1 TRBD1 TRBJ1-4 once
CASSSGTGNSPLHF TGCGCCAGCAGCTCCGGGACAGGGAATTCACCCCTCCACTTT TRBV5-1 TRBD1 TRBJ1-6 .
CRGDLAGIQETQYF TGCAGAGGGGATCTAGCGGGGATTCAAGAGACCCAGTACTTC TRBV20-1 TRBD2 TRBJ2-5 few
CAISTGTGDINYGYTF TGTGCCATCAGCACCGGGACAGGGGATATAAACTATGGCTACACCTTC TRBV10-3 TRBD1 TRBJ1-2 .
CASSQDSGFAREQYF TGCGCCAGCAGCCAAGACTCCGGGTTTGCACGCGAGCAGTACTTC TRBV4-1 . TRBJ2-7 .
CASSDRYRDGKNIQYF TGCGCCAGCAGCGACAGATACAGGGATGGGAAAAACATTCAGTACTTC TRBV4-3 . TRBJ2-4 .
CSAEPPEGDEQFF TGCAGTGCTGAGCCCCCGGAGGGGGATGAGCAGTTCTTC TRBV20-1 . TRBJ2-1 .
CASQKEGIVTDTQYF TGTGCCAGCCAAAAGGAGGGAATAGTAACAGATACGCAGTATTTT TRBV6-1 . TRBJ2-3 .
CASSLVRVASGDPPYEQYF TGTGCCAGCAGCTTAGTTCGCGTGGCTAGCGGGGACCCTCCCTACGAGCAGTACTTC TRBV7-2 TRBD2 TRBJ2-7 once
CASSVGQDLSYEQYF TGTGCCAGCAGCGTAGGACAGGACCTATCCTACGAGCAGTACTTC TRBV9 . TRBJ2-7 .
CSVEDLTISIYEQFF TGCAGCGTTGAAGATCTGACTATAAGTATCTATGAGCAGTTCTTC TRBV29-1 . TRBJ2-1 .
CASSPQGSGGARMKQFF TGTGCCAGCAGCCCCCAGGGAAGCGGGGGGGCCAGAATGAAGCAGTTCTTC TRBV5-6 TRBD2 TRBJ2-1 .
CASSYDTAYEQYF TGTGCCAGCAGTTATGACACTGCCTACGAGCAGTACTTC TRBV12-3/TRBV12-4 . TRBJ2-7 .
CASSAGGYRNEQFF TGCGCCAGCAGTGCAGGGGGGTATCGCAATGAGCAGTTCTTC TRBV5-1 . TRBJ2-1 .
CSAPTGIMNTEAFF TGCAGTGCGCCGACAGGGATAATGAACACTGAAGCTTTCTTT TRBV20-1 TRBD1 TRBJ1-1 .
CASRLSGTSGTYGKSSYNEQFF TGTGCCAGCAGATTATCCGGGACTAGCGGGACCTATGGGAAGAGCTCCTACAATGAGCAGTTCTTC TRBV6-5 TRBD2 TRBJ2-1 .
CASSRGDLHNEQYF TGTGCCAGCAGCCGGGGGGATCTGCACAATGAGCAGTACTTC TRBV6-5 TRBD2 TRBJ2-7 .
CASSQMSIGRNYGYTF TGCGCCAGCAGCCAAATGTCTATCGGACGGAACTATGGCTACACCTTC TRBV4-3 . TRBJ1-2 .
CSAYSGRRPLEGYTF TGCAGTGCGTATTCGGGACGAAGACCTCTTGAAGGCTACACCTTC TRBV20-1 . TRBJ1-2 .
CATSDLDRAEGYTF TGTGCCACCAGTGATTTGGACAGGGCGGAAGGCTACACCTTC TRBV24-1 TRBD1 TRBJ1-2 .
CASSSIGEQFF TGTGCCAGCAGTTCCATTGGGGAGCAGTTCTTC TRBV7-9 . TRBJ2-1 few
CSGASGRTYYNEQFF TGCAGTGGGGCTAGCGGGAGGACCTATTACAATGAGCAGTTCTTC TRBV20-1 TRBD2 TRBJ2-1 .
CSARTGGGGTYNEQFF TGCAGTGCTAGAACGGGAGGGGGGGGAACCTACAATGAGCAGTTCTTC TRBV20-1 TRBD2 TRBJ2-1 .
CASSHWTSALQETQYF TGTGCCAGCAGCCATTGGACTAGCGCCCTCCAAGAGACCCAGTACTTC TRBV11-2 TRBD2 TRBJ2-5 few
CSVEVGQGETQFF TGCAGCGTTGAAGTTGGGCAGGGGGAGACCCAGTTCTTC TRBV29-1 TRBD1 TRBJ2-1 .
CAITPTASTDTQYF TGTGCCATCACACCCACGGCTAGCACAGATACGCAGTATTTT TRBV10-3 . TRBJ2-3 .
CASTVAGGSQETQYF TGTGCCAGCACTGTAGCGGGGGGAAGCCAAGAGACCCAGTACTTC TRBV6-5 TRBD2 TRBJ2-5 .
CSALAPWGAGSQETQYF TGCAGTGCTCTGGCCCCTTGGGGGGCAGGGAGTCAAGAGACCCAGTACTTC TRBV20-1 . TRBJ2-5 .
CASSFIAVGKETQYF TGTGCCAGCAGCTTCATTGCGGTGGGGAAAGAGACCCAGTACTTC TRBV7-9 . TRBJ2-5 few
CASSLVAPGGADEQYF TGTGCCAGCAGCTTAGTTGCCCCAGGGGGCGCGGACGAGCAGTACTTC TRBV7-2 TRBD1 TRBJ2-7 few
CASSLLGQGDSPLHF TGTGCCAGCTCCCTGCTGGGACAGGGGGATTCACCCCTCCACTTT TRBV12-3/TRBV12-4 TRBD1 TRBJ1-6 few
CASSPGRDSDEQYF TGTGCCAGCTCCCCGGGCAGGGATAGCGACGAGCAGTACTTC TRBV6-5 . TRBJ2-7 .
CASSQGTSPGYEQYF TGCGCCAGCAGCCAAGGGACTTCTCCGGGATACGAGCAGTACTTC TRBV4-1 . TRBJ2-7 few